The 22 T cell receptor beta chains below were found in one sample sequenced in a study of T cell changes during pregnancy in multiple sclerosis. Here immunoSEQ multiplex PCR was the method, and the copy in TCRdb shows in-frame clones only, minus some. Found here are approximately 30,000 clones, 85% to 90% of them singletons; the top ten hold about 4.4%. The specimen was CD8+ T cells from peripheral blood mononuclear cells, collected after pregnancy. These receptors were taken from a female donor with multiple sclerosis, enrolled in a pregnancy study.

The CDR3 loop reads CASSEKEYYNEQFF. The CDR3 nucleotides are TGCGCCAGCAGTGAGAAGGAGTACTACAATGAGCAGTTCTTC. V gene TRBV10-2 combines with J gene TRBJ2-1; no definite D call. This CDR3 has 14 residues. Germline loops: CDR1 WSHSY, CDR2 SAAADI. V was trimmed by 2 bases and J by 3 bases, leaving 8 bases between them.

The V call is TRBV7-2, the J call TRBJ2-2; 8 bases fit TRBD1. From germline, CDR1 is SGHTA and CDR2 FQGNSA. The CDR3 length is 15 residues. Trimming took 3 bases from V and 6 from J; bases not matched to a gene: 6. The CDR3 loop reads CASSFKQGGPGELFF. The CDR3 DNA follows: TGTGCCAGCAGCTTCAAACAGGGGGGTCCCGGGGAGCTGTTTTTT.

CDR3 bases: TGTGCCAGCAGCTTACGGGACAGGGTGGCCGGGGAGCTGTTTTTT. Amino acids: CASSLRDRVAGELFF. V gene TRBV13 combines with J gene TRBJ2-2, with 9 bases matching TRBD1. Trimming at V came to 2 bases and at J to 6 bases, leaving 4 bases not matched to a gene. The CDR3 sequence is 15 residues long. Germline V lookup: CDR1 PRHDT, CDR2 FYEKMQ (reference sequence).

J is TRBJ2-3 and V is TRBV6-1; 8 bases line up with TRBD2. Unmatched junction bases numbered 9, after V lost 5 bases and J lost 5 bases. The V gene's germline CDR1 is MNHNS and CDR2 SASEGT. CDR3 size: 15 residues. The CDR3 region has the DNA TGTGCCAGCAGTCCCAGCGGCCTAGCGGGAGATACGCAGTATTTT. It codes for CASSPSGLAGDTQYF.

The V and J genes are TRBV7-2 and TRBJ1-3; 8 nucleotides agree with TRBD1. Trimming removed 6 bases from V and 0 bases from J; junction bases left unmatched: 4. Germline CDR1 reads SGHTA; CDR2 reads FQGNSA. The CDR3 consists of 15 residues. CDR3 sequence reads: CASRDRANSGNTIYF. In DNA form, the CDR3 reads TGTGCCAGCAGGGACAGGGCGAACTCTGGAAACACCATATATTTT.

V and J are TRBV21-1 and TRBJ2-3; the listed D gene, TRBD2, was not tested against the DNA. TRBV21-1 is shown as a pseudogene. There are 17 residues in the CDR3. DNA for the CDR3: TGTGCCAGCAGCAAAATGAAGACTTCCTCTAGCACAGATACGCAGTATTTT. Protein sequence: CASSKMKTSSSTDTQYF.

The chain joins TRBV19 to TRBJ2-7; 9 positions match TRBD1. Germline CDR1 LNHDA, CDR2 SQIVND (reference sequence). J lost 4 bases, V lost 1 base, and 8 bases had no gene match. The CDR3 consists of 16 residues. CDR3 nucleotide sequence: TGTGCCAGTAGTATAGCAACAGGGGGCACGGGATACGAGCAGTACTTC. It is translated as CASSIATGGTGYEQYF.

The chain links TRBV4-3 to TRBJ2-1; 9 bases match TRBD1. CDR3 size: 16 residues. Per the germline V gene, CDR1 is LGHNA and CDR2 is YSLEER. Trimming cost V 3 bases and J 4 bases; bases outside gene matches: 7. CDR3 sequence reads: CASSQGTGGEYNEQFF. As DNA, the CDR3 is TGCGCCAGCAGCCAGGGTACAGGGGGCGAGTACAATGAGCAGTTCTTC.

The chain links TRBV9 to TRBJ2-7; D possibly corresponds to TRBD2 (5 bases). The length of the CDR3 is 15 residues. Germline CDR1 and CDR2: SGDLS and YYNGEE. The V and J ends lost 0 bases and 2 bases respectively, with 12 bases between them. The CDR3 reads CASSVAAAATYEQYF. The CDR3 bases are TGTGCCAGCAGCGTAGCCGCAGCGGCGACCTACGAGCAGTACTTC.

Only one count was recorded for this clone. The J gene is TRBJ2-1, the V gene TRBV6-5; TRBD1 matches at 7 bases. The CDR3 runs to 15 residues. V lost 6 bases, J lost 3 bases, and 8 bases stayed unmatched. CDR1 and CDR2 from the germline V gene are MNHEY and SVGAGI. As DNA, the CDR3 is TGTGCCAGCAGACAGTACCGGACAGGCTACAATGAGCAGTTCTTC. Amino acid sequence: CASRQYRTGYNEQFF.

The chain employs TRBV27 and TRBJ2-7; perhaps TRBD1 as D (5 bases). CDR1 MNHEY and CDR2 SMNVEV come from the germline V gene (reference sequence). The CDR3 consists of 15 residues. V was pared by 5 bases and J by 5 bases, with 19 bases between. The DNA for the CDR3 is TGTGCCAGCAGTGCCCTCACAGGATTAGTACACGAGCAGTACTTC. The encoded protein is CASSALTGLVHEQYF.

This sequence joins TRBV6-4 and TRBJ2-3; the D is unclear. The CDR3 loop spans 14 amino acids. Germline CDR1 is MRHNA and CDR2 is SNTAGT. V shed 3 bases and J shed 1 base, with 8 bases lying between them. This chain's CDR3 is CASSEGRGTDTQYF. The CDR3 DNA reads TGTGCCAGCAGTGAAGGTCGGGGCACAGATACGCAGTATTTT.

Here the CDR3 reads CASSLGSLRSSPLHF. CDR3 nucleotide sequence: TGTGCCAGCAGCTTAGGATCCCTAAGGAGTTCACCCCTCCACTTT. The V gene is TRBV11-2, the J gene TRBJ1-6; D gene ambiguous. CDR1 and CDR2 (germline): SGHAT, FQNNGV. V lost 1 base to trimming and J lost 9 bases, with 13 bases between them. The CDR3 has 15 residues.

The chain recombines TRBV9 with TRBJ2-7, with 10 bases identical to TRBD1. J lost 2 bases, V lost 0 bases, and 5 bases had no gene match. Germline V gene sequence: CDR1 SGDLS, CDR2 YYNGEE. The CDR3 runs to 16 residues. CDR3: CASSVGGTGVPYEQYF. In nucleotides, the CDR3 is TGTGCCAGCAGCGTAGGAGGGACAGGGGTTCCCTACGAGCAGTACTTC.

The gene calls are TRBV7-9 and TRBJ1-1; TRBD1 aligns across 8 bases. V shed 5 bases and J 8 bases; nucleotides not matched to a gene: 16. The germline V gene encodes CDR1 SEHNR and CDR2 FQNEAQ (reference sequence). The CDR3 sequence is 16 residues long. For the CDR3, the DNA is TGTGCCAGCAGCGCACGACCGGGACAGGCGGAGGGGGAAGCTTTCTTT. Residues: CASSARPGQAEGEAFF.

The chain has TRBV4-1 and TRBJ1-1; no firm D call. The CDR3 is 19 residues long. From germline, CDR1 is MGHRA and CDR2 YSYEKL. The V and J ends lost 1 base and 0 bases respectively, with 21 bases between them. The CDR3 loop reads CASSQAGGRLEKLNTEAFF. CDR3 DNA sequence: TGCGCCAGCAGCCAAGCTGGAGGCAGACTAGAGAAATTGAACACTGAAGCTTTCTTT.

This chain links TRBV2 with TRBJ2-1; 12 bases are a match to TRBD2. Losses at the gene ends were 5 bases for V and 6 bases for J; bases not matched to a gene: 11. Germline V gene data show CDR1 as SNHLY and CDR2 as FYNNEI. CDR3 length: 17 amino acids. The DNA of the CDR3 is TGTGCCAGCAGTTGGGCACTAGCGGGGGGAAGGGTCAATGAGCAGTTCTTC. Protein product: CASSWALAGGRVNEQFF.

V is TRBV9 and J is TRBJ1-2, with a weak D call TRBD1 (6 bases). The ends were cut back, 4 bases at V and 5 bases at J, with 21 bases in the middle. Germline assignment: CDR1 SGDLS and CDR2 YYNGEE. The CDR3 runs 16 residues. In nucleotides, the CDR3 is TGTGCCAGCAGCCCCCGGGGGGCCCAAGAGGAATATGGCTACACCTTC. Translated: CASSPRGAQEEYGYTF. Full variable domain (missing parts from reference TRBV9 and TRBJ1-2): DSGVTQTPKHLITATGQRVTLRCSPRSGDLSVYWYQQSLDQGLQFLIQYYNGEERAKGNILERFSAQQFPDLHSELNLSSLELGDSALYFCASSPRGAQEEYGYTFGSGTRLTVV.

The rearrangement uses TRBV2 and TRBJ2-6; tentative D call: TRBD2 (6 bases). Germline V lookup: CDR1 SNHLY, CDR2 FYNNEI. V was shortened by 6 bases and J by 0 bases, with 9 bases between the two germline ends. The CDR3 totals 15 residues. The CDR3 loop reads CASRGTYSGANVLTF. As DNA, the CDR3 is TGTGCCAGCAGGGGGACTTACTCTGGGGCCAACGTCCTGACTTTC.

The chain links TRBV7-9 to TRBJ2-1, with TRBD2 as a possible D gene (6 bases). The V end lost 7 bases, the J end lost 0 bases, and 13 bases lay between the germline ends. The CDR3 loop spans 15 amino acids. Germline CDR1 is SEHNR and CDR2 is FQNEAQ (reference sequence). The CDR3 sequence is CASTGTAHSYNEQFF. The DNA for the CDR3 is TGTGCCAGCACCGGGACTGCCCACTCCTACAATGAGCAGTTCTTC.

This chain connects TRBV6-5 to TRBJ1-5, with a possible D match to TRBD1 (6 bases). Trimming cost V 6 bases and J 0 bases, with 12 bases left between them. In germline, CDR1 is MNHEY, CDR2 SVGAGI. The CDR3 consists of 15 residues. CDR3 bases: TGTGCCAGCAGATGGACAGCCCGTAGCAATCAGCCCCAGCATTTT. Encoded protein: CASRWTARSNQPQHF.

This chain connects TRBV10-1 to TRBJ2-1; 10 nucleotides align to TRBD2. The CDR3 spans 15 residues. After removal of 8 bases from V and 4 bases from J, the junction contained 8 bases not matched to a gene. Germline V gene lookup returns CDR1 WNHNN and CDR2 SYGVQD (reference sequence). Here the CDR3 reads CASPLGLAVYNEQFF. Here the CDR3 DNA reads TGCGCCAGCCCCTTAGGACTAGCGGTATACAATGAGCAGTTCTTC.